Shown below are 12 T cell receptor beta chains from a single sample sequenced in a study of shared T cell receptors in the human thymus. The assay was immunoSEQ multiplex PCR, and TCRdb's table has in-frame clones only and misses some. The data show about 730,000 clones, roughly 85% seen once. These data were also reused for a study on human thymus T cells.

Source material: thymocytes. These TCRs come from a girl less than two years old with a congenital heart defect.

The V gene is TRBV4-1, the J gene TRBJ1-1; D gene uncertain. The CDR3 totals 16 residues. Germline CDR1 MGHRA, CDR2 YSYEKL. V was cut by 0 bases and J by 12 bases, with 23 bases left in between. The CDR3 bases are TGCGCCAGCAGCCAAGATCTGATCTTTCTATCATCGGGAACTTTCTTT. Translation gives CASSQDLIFLSSGTFF.

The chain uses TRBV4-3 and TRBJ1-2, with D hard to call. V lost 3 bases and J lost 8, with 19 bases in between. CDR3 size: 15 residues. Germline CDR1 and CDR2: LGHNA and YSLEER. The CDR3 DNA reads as TGCGCCAGCAGCCACAACCCATGGTCGTCTGAGGGCTACACCTTC. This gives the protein CASSHNPWSSEGYTF.

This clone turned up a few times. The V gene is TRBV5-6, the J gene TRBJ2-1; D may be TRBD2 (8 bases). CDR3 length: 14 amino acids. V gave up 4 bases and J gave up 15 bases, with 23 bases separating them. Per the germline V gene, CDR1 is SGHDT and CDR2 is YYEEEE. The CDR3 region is CASSVQGLLAVRFF. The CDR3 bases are TGTGCCAGCAGCGTACAGGGGTTACTAGCGGTGCGGTTCTTC.

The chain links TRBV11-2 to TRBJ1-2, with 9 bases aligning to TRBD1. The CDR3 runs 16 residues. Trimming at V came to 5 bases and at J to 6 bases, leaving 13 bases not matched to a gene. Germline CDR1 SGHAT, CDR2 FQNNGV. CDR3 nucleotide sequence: TGTGCCAGCAGCCCGACGGGGGACAGGGTGGATGATGGCTACACCTTC. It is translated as CASSPTGDRVDDGYTF.

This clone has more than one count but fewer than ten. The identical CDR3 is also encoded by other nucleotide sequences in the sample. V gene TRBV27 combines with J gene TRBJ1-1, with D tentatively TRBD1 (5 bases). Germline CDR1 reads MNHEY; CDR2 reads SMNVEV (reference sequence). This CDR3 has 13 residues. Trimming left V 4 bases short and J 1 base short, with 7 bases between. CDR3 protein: CASSWGRNTEAFF. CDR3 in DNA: TGTGCCAGCAGTTGGGGCAGGAACACTGAAGCTTTCTTT.

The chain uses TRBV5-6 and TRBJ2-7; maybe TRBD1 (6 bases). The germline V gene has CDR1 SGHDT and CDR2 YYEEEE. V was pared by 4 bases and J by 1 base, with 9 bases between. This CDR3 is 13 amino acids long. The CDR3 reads CASSGDKSYEQYF. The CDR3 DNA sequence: TGTGCCAGCAGCGGGGACAAGTCCTACGAGCAGTACTTC.

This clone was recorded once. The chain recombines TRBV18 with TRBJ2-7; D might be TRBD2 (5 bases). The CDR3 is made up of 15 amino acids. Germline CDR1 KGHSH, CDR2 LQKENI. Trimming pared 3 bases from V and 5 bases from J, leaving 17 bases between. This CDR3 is CASSPDLSSGDEQYF. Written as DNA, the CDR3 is TGTGCCAGCTCACCGGACCTATCCTCCGGGGACGAGCAGTACTTC.

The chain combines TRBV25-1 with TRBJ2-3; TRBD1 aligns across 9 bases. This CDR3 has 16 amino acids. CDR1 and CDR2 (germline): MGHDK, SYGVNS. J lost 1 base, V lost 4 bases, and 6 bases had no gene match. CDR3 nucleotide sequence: TGTGCCAGCAGTGGGTTCCGGACAGGGGGCACAGATACGCAGTATTTT. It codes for CASSGFRTGGTDTQYF.

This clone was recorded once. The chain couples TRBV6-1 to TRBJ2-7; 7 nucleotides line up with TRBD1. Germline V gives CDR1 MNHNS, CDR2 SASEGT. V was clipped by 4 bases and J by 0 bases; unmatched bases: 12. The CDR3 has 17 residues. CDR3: CASSGPGQTRPSYEQYF. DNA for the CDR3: TGTGCCAGCAGTGGACCGGGACAGACTCGCCCCTCCTACGAGCAGTACTTC.

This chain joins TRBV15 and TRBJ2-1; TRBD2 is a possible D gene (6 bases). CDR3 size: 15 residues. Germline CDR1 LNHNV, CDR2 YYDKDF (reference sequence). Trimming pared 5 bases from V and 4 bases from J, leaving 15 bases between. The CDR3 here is CATSEALGSYNEQFF. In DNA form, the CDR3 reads TGTGCCACCAGCGAAGCACTCGGGAGTTACAATGAGCAGTTCTTC.

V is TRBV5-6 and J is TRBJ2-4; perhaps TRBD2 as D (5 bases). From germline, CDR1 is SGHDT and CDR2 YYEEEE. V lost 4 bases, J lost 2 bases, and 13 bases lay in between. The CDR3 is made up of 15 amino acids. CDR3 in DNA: TGTGCCAGCAGCCCTCAACGGGATACCAAAAACATTCAGTACTTC. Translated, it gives CASSPQRDTKNIQYF. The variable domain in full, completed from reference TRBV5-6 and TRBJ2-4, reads DAGVTQSPTHLIKTRGQQVTLRCSPKSGHDTVSWYQQALGQGPQFIFQYYEEEERQRGNFPDRFSGHQFPNYSSELNVNALLLGDSALYLCASSPQRDTKNIQYFGAGTRLSVL.

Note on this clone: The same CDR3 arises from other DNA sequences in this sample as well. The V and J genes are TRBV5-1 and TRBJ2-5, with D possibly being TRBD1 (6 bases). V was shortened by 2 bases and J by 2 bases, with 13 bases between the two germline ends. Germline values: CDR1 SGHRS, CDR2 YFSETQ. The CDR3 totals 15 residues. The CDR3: CASSFSQGPQETQYF. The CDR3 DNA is TGCGCCAGCAGCTTCTCCCAGGGGCCTCAAGAGACCCAGTACTTC.